The source of this T cell receptor beta chain is a study of OX40 agonist ivuxolimab in advanced cancers. Overall study context: Eligibility rules accepted prior anti-PD-1, anti-PD-L1 or anti-CTLA-4 therapy, and around 38% had some. Three dose-escalation patients had partial responses: one with hepatocellular carcinoma and two with cutaneous melanoma.

Turning to this clone: Its antigen is undetermined.

Per germline, CDR1 SGHKS and CDR2 YYEKEE (reference sequence). With 0 bases removed from V and 8 bases from J, the gap between germline ends came to 23 bases. The CDR3 contains 17 residues. Study findings and constraints: CD4+ and CD8+ T cells in blood underwent clonal expansion by week 6 at 0.1 to 3.0 mg/kg. CD8+ T cells averaged more expanded clones than CD4+.

Assay used: immunoSEQ multiplex PCR; TCRdb lists only in-frame clones, some missing. This table has approximately 50,000 clones, 84% appearing once. The genes are TRBV5-5 and TRBJ1-2, with no clear D. This receptor was obtained from an adult with an advanced solid tumor such as melanoma, head and neck, liver or kidney cancer. This specimen was CD4+ or CD8+ T cells sorted from blood, taken in a trial of the OX40 agonist ivuxolimab. As DNA, the CDR3 is TGTGCCAGCAGCTTGGGGTCGCTAGGAGTAGCTTCGGGAGGCTACACCTTC. The encoded protein is CASSLGSLGVASGGYTF.